The rows below give T cell receptor beta chains drawn from one sample of a study of T cell repertoires in cytomegalovirus infection. Each CDR3 protein is one row after TCRdb ran MiXCR on the reads. Of roughly 140,000 distinct CDR3 sequences in the sample, 20% to 30% were seen once. Sequenced material: PBMCs. These receptors were collected from a human donor in good health (CMV status not recorded). Some clones in this sample may be carry-over from other donors' samples. CDR3s include the opening cysteine and the closing phenylalanine or tryptophan. The D gene is left open where the match is weak. A row's size may be missing; if present it is once, few, many or a size class.

clone size,V gene,J gene,D gene,CDR3 length,CDR3 protein,CDR3 DNA
-,TRBV20-1,TRBJ2-3,TRBD2,16,CSVRDASGGSTDTQYF,TGCAGTGTTAGAGACGCTAGCGGGGGGAGCACAGATACGCAGTATTTT
-,TRBV5-4,TRBJ2-3,-,16,CASSAGLPSSTDTQYF,TGTGCCAGCAGCGCCGGACTACCATCTAGCACAGATACGCAGTATTTT
-,TRBV5-1,TRBJ2-1,TRBD2,14,CASSAAGGYNEQFF,TGCGCCAGCAGTGCAGCGGGGGGGTACAATGAGCAGTTCTTC
few,TRBV25-1,TRBJ2-2,TRBD2,16,CASSRTSGMGLGELFF,TGTGCCAGCAGTCGGACTAGCGGAATGGGATTGGGGGAGCTGTTTTTT
few,TRBV5-6,TRBJ2-3,-,14,CASSLGRYTDTQYF,TGTGCCAGCAGCTTGGGCAGATACACAGATACGCAGTATTTT
many,TRBV7-2,TRBJ2-7,TRBD2,17,CASSLGASGRAVYEQYF,TGTGCCAGCAGCTTAGGGGCGAGCGGGAGGGCCGTCTACGAGCAGTACTTC
-,TRBV7-3,TRBJ2-2,-,13,CASSFLGAGELFF,TGTGCCAGCAGCTTCCTAGGCGCCGGGGAGCTGTTTTTT
many,TRBV28,TRBJ1-2,-,12,CASSLGVGGYTF,TGTGCCAGCAGTTTAGGAGTGGGTGGCTACACCTTC
-,TRBV5-6,TRBJ1-1,-,15,CASSLARFPNTEAFF,TGTGCCAGCAGCTTGGCCAGGTTCCCGAACACTGAAGCTTTCTTT
-,TRBV7-9,TRBJ2-2,TRBD2,15,CASSWSGMNTGELFF,TGTGCCAGCAGCTGGAGCGGGATGAACACCGGGGAGCTGTTTTTT
many,TRBV24-1,TRBJ2-7,-,15,CATSGVSGNTYEQYF,TGTGCCACCAGTGGGGTCAGCGGCAATACCTACGAGCAGTACTTC
few,TRBV7-2,TRBJ1-2,TRBD1,14,CASSQDRANYGYTF,TGTGCCAGCAGCCAGGACAGGGCTAACTATGGCTACACCTTC
many,TRBV4-3,TRBJ2-1,TRBD2,19,CASSQEELAGYVTYNEQFF,TGCGCCAGCAGCCAAGAAGAGCTAGCGGGATACGTTACATACAATGAGCAGTTCTTC
few,TRBV7-2,TRBJ2-7,-,14,CASSLGLGTKEQYF,TGTGCCAGCAGCCTAGGGTTGGGGACGAAGGAGCAGTACTTC
many,TRBV6-6,TRBJ2-7,TRBD1,15,CASSTSGTGPYEQYF,TGTGCCAGCAGTACCTCCGGGACAGGGCCCTACGAGCAGTACTTC
few,TRBV4-1,TRBJ1-2,-,12,CASSQWGIGYTF,TGCGCCAGCAGCCAATGGGGGATCGGCTACACCTTC
many,TRBV7-2,TRBJ2-1,TRBD2,15,CASSLSGATYNEQFF,TGTGCCAGCAGCCTTAGCGGGGCCACCTACAATGAGCAGTTCTTC
many,TRBV28,TRBJ2-5,-,16,CASSFTGTSTGETQYF,TGTGCCAGCAGTTTCACCGGGACGTCAACGGGGGAGACCCAGTACTTC
few,TRBV15,TRBJ1-2,-,13,CATSITQGNGYTF,TGTGCCACCAGCATTACCCAGGGGAATGGCTACACCTTC
many,TRBV7-2,TRBJ2-1,TRBD2,15,CASTPSGTPYNEQFF,TGTGCCAGCACCCCTAGCGGGACCCCCTACAATGAGCAGTTCTTC
-,TRBV5-4,TRBJ2-2,-,16,CASSLSPLGDTGELFF,TGTGCCAGCAGCCTTAGCCCCCTAGGGGACACCGGGGAGCTGTTTTTT
few,TRBV7-9,TRBJ2-5,-,13,CASSQLRGETQYF,TGTGCCAGCAGTCAACTCCGAGGGGAGACCCAGTACTTC
few,TRBV6-5,TRBJ2-2,TRBD1,16,CASQLRDSKGGGELFF,TGTGCCTCCCAGCTCCGGGACAGCAAAGGAGGCGGGGAGCTGTTTTTT
-,TRBV11-2,TRBJ1-3,-,15,CASSSGKYSGNTIYF,TGTGCCAGCAGCTCGGGAAAGTACTCTGGAAACACCATATATTTT
-,TRBV7-9,TRBJ2-1,TRBD2,17,CASSVIGSGISYNEQFF,TGTGCCAGCAGCGTAATCGGTAGCGGGATTTCCTACAATGAGCAGTTCTTC
-,TRBV6-6,TRBJ1-6,TRBD1,16,CASSLSGTGANSPLHF,TGTGCCAGCAGTCTTTCCGGGACAGGGGCTAATTCACCCCTCCACTTT
few,TRBV12-3/TRBV12-4,TRBJ1-4,TRBD1,19,CASRPNRGRTGEANEKLFF,TGTGCCAGCAGACCCAACAGGGGGCGCACCGGAGAGGCTAATGAAAAACTGTTTTTT